This TCR beta chain was recovered during a study of Ad26.COV2.S vaccination and SARS-CoV-2 variants. Study-wide results and limits: The TCR breadth and depth analyses may have understated or missed part of the total T cell responses.

About this clone: Its antigen is unknown.

The treatment: around 19 received Ad26.COV2.S at low or high dose, single or two shots; about 5 received placebo; per-sample allocation not given. Sampling took place 63 days after the first vaccine or placebo injection. Measured with immunoSEQ multiplex PCR; TCRdb has only the in-frame clones, and not every one. The table has some 450,000 clones, about 90% seen once. This clonotype was sampled from a person aged 18 to 59 who received the Ad26.COV2.S COVID-19 vaccine or a placebo. Sequenced here: peripheral blood, sampled in a trial of Ad26.COV2.S vaccine versus placebo.

The CDR3 sequence is CASSDRRVSNQPQHF. In DNA, the CDR3 is TGTGCCAGCAGTGATCGTCGAGTGAGCAATCAGCCCCAGCATTTT. The chain links TRBV2 to TRBJ1-5, with D unresolved. This CDR3 comprises 15 residues. Germline assignment: CDR1 SNHLY and CDR2 FYNNEI. Trimming removed 3 bases from V and 1 base from J, with 10 bases in between.